The 25 T cell receptor beta chains reported below all come from one sample, sequenced in a study of spatial heterogeneity in lung cancer. This sample's time point: blood at routine non-recurrence follow-up after resection. TCRdb processed the 5' RACE reads anew with MiXCR; each CDR3 protein has one entry. This table has 35,000 to 45,000 distinct CDR3 sequences, about 7.9% appearing once. Material: PBMCs, obtained at follow-up. The receptors were sampled from a male donor with early-stage non-small cell lung cancer.

The CDR3 coding sequence is TGTGCCATCAGTGAGTGGGAAGAGACCCAGTACTTC. This codes for CAISEWEETQYF. This chain links TRBV10-3 with TRBJ2-5; D not certain. V was clipped by 1 base and J by 3 bases, with 3 bases between them. Looked up from germline, CDR1 is ENHRY and CDR2 is SYGVKD. The CDR3 consists of 12 residues.

In its sample, this clonotype was seen many times. The J gene is TRBJ2-5, the V gene TRBV5-8; no definite D call. V dropped 4 bases and J dropped 3 bases, with 13 bases sitting between them. The CDR3 consists of 14 residues. CDR1 and CDR2 (germline): SGHTS, YDEGEE. CDR3 in amino acids: CASSVTGVEETQYF. The CDR3 DNA reads TGTGCCAGCAGCGTGACCGGTGTCGAAGAGACCCAGTACTTC.

This clonotype was recorded many times. The chain uses TRBV27 and TRBJ2-3; TRBD1 matches 7 bases. Trimming removed 7 bases from V and 1 base from J; junction bases left unmatched: 5. CDR1 is MNHEY and CDR2 is SMNVEV in the germline V gene (reference sequence). The CDR3 is made up of 14 amino acids. CDR3 amino acids: CASNQQGRTDTQYF. The DNA of the CDR3 is TGTGCCAGCAACCAACAGGGGCGCACAGATACGCAGTATTTT.

This clonotype was detected many times. This chain connects TRBV7-2 to TRBJ2-3; D call uncertain. Germline V lookup: CDR1 SGHTA, CDR2 FQGNSA. The germline V and J ends were trimmed by 6 bases and 0 bases, with 13 bases remaining between them. CDR3 size: 15 residues. CDR3 sequence reads: CASRIRVDSTDTQYF. In nucleotides, the CDR3 is TGTGCCAGCAGAATTAGAGTAGATAGCACAGATACGCAGTATTTT.

This clonotype was counted ten times or more. The J gene is TRBJ2-1, the V gene TRBV25-1, with D unresolved. Trimming removed 1 base at V and 4 bases at J, with 11 bases between. The germline V gene encodes CDR1 MGHDK and CDR2 SYGVNS. CDR3 size: 15 residues. CDR3 residues: CASSEWAGQYNEQFF. CDR3 DNA: TGTGCCAGCAGTGAATGGGCAGGCCAATACAATGAGCAGTTCTTC.

This clonotype was picked up many times. V usage is TRBV11-2 and J usage is TRBJ1-5; a weak D match, TRBD1 (6 bases). Trimming shortened V by 2 bases and J by 4 bases, and 6 bases separated the two germline ends. There are 13 residues in the CDR3. Germline lookup yields CDR1 SGHAT and CDR2 FQNNGV. CDR3 sequence: CASSLRGNQPQHF. CDR3 nucleotide sequence: TGTGCCAGCAGCTTAAGGGGGAATCAGCCCCAGCATTTT.

This clonotype has at least ten counts. The rearrangement links TRBV2 to TRBJ2-7; TRBD2 aligns across 7 bases. Trimming at V came to 8 bases and at J to 2 bases, leaving 9 bases not matched to a gene. The CDR3 has 14 residues. CDR1 is SNHLY, CDR2 FYNNEI, per germline. This CDR3 is CASLSRGGTYEQYF. In nucleotides, the CDR3 is TGTGCCAGCCTCTCTCGCGGGGGAACCTACGAGCAGTACTTC. The whole variable domain, filled in from reference TRBV2 and TRBJ2-7, reads EPEVTQTPSHQVTQMGQEVILRCVPISNHLYFYWYRQILGQKVEFLVSFYNNEISEKSEIFDDQFSVERPDGSNFTLKIRSTKLEDSAMYFCASLSRGGTYEQYFGPGTRLTVT.

This clonotype showed up many times. J is TRBJ2-5 and V is TRBV7-2, with 7 bases lining up with TRBD2. Germline CDR1 is SGHTA and CDR2 is FQGNSA. CDR3 length: 14 residues. Trimming removed 5 bases from V and 5 bases from J; junction bases left unmatched: 8. This CDR3 reads CASSTRLAGETQYF. The DNA for the CDR3 is TGTGCCAGCAGCACCCGACTAGCCGGGGAGACCCAGTACTTC. The whole variable domain, remainder taken from reference TRBV7-2 and TRBJ2-5, is GAGVSQSPSNKVTEKGKDVELRCDPISGHTALYWYRQSLGQGLEFLIYFQGNSAPDKSGLPSDRFSAERTGGSVSTLTIQRTQQEDSAVYLCASSTRLAGETQYFGPGTRLLVL.

This clonotype has at least ten counts. The V call is TRBV7-9, the J call TRBJ2-7, with TRBD1 matching 9 bases. This CDR3 region has 15 residues. Per germline, CDR1 SEHNR and CDR2 FQNEAQ (reference sequence). Losses at the gene ends were 4 bases for V and 4 bases for J; bases not matched to a gene: 8. CDR3 region: CASSSSTGGWYEQYF. CDR3 nucleotide sequence: TGTGCCAGCAGCTCCTCGACAGGGGGGTGGTACGAGCAGTACTTC. The full variable domain, with the rest looked up from reference TRBV7-9 and TRBJ2-7, is DTGVSQNPRHKITKRGQNVTFRCDPISEHNRLYWYRQTLGQGPEFLTYFQNEAQLEKSRLLSDRFSAERPKGSFSTLEIQRTEQGDSAMYLCASSSSTGGWYEQYFGPGTRLTVT.

This clonotype showed up just a few times. This chain links TRBV7-2 with TRBJ2-6; D gene unclear. Germline V gene lookup returns CDR1 SGHTA and CDR2 FQGNSA. Between the trimmed V and J ends, which lost 1 base and 0 bases, there was a span of 4 bases. This CDR3 region has 15 residues. CDR3 DNA: TGTGCCAGCAGCTTAGATAGCTCTGGGGCCAACGTCCTGACTTTC. Its translation: CASSLDSSGANVLTF.

This chain uses TRBV11-2 with TRBJ2-5; 9 nucleotides line up with TRBD1. The ends lost 5 bases at V and 4 bases at J; junction bases unmatched: 11. The CDR3 is 16 amino acids. CDR1 and CDR2 from the germline V gene are SGHAT and FQNNGV. The CDR3 DNA reads TGTGCCAGCAGCCTAACCGGGACAGGGTTAGTAGAGACCCAGTACTTC. It codes for CASSLTGTGLVETQYF.

The J gene is TRBJ1-1, the V gene TRBV5-6; D gene uncertain. The V and J ends lost 4 bases and 0 bases respectively, with 16 bases between them. This CDR3 comprises 16 residues. CDR1 and CDR2 from the germline V gene are SGHDT and YYEEEE. The CDR3 protein is CASSPTWSGLNTEAFF. As DNA, the CDR3 is TGTGCCAGCAGCCCGACTTGGTCGGGATTGAACACTGAAGCTTTCTTT.

CDR3 DNA sequence: TGCAGTGCTAGACCCGCGCACAGCCCCGGACAGGGGGTTTATGGCTACACCTTC. Its translation: CSARPAHSPGQGVYGYTF. V and J are TRBV20-1 and TRBJ1-2, with 10 nucleotides matching TRBD1. Germline values: CDR1 DFQATT, CDR2 SNEGSKA (reference sequence). V lost 2 bases, J lost 5 bases, and 17 bases stayed unmatched. CDR3 length equals 18 residues.

At least ten counts were recorded for this clonotype. This sequence joins TRBV6-1 and TRBJ1-5, with D perhaps TRBD1 (6 bases). Germline V gene lookup returns CDR1 MNHNS and CDR2 SASEGT. The CDR3 totals 16 residues. V shed 4 bases and J shed 1 base, with 14 bases lying between them. The chain's CDR3 is CASSAGGGGSNQPQHF. As DNA, the CDR3 is TGTGCCAGCAGTGCCGGGGGCGGTGGGAGCAATCAGCCCCAGCATTTT.

At least ten counts were recorded for this clonotype. The V call is TRBV25-1, the J call TRBJ2-1, with 9 bases matching TRBD2. With V trimmed by 5 bases and J by 5 bases, 7 bases remained unmatched. The CDR3 spans 15 residues. Germline V gives CDR1 MGHDK, CDR2 SYGVNS. In DNA, the CDR3 is TGTGCCAGCAGTCGAGTAGCGGGGGCCGACAATGAGCAGTTCTTC. It is translated as CASSRVAGADNEQFF.

The table lists this clonotype with many counts. The rearrangement links TRBV20-1 to TRBJ2-3; 8 positions agree with TRBD2. The CDR3 is 16 amino acids. Trimming took 1 base from V and 1 from J; bases not matched to a gene: 7. Germline assignment: CDR1 DFQATT and CDR2 SNEGSKA (reference sequence). The chain's CDR3 is CSARAVSGAGTDTQYF. CDR3 nucleotide sequence: TGCAGTGCTAGAGCGGTTAGCGGGGCGGGCACAGATACGCAGTATTTT.

This clonotype was seen repeatedly, ten times or more. The rearrangement joins TRBV6-6 to TRBJ2-7, with TRBD2 matching 12 bases. Trimming at V came to 7 bases and at J to 6 bases, leaving 7 bases not matched to a gene. Germline assignment: CDR1 MNHNY and CDR2 SVGAGI (reference sequence). The CDR3 runs 14 residues. The CDR3 DNA is TGTGCCAGCAAAGGAACTAGCGGGGGGTTCGAGCAGTACTTC. This gives the protein CASKGTSGGFEQYF.

This clonotype has at least ten counts. This CDR3 is CASSLWGTEAFF. For the CDR3, the DNA is TGTGCCAGCAGTTTATGGGGGACTGAAGCTTTCTTT. This chain connects TRBV12-3 or TRBV12-4 to TRBJ1-1; tentative D call: TRBD1 (5 bases). CDR3 size: 12 residues. V was clipped by 2 bases and J by 5 bases, with 6 bases between them.

This clonotype showed up many times. The chain's CDR3 is CASSPVGGRNNEQFF. As DNA, the CDR3 is TGTGCCAGCAGCCCGGTTGGGGGGCGCAACAATGAGCAGTTCTTC. The chain has TRBV3-1 and TRBJ2-1; D tentatively fits TRBD1 or TRBD2 (6 bases each). Looked up from germline, CDR1 is LGHDT and CDR2 is YNNKEL (reference sequence). The CDR3 is 15 residues long. Trimming stripped 4 bases from V and 5 bases from J, with 15 bases between.

This clonotype was found a few times. This rearrangement joins TRBV6-5 to TRBJ2-1; a weak D match, TRBD1 (6 bases). CDR1 MNHEY and CDR2 SVGAGI come from the germline V gene. This CDR3 is 14 amino acids long. The ends were cut back, 3 bases at V and 4 bases at J, with 10 bases in the middle. In DNA form, the CDR3 reads TGTGCCAGCAGTTATGACAGGCCGTACAATGAGCAGTTCTTC. Residues: CASSYDRPYNEQFF.

This clonotype was seen at least ten times. The V gene is TRBV11-2, the J gene TRBJ2-7; TRBD1 matches at 7 bases. The trim removed 1 base at V and 1 base at J, leaving 4 bases unmatched. CDR1 is SGHAT, CDR2 FQNNGV, per germline. This CDR3 comprises 15 residues. CDR3 coding DNA: TGTGCCAGCAGCTTAGCCCAGGGGGTGTCCTACGAGCAGTACTTC. This codes for CASSLAQGVSYEQYF.

This clonotype has only a few counts. V and J are TRBV27 and TRBJ1-6; D unclear. This CDR3 has 13 amino acids. CDR1 is MNHEY and CDR2 is SMNVEV in the germline V gene (reference sequence). Between the trimmed V and J ends, which lost 5 bases and 9 bases, there was a span of 11 bases. CDR3 nucleotides: TGTGCCAGCAGTATCGGCCTCGGTTCACCCCTCCACTTT. This sequence encodes CASSIGLGSPLHF.

This clonotype was picked up many times. The chain couples TRBV6-2 or TRBV6-3 to TRBJ1-5; 9 bases map to TRBD1. V shed 6 bases and J 2 bases; nucleotides not matched to a gene: 14. Germline V gives CDR1 MNHEY, CDR2 SVGEGT. The CDR3 extends over 18 amino acids. The CDR3 DNA follows: TGTGCCAGCAGGACACAGGGGGCGGCTCTCCGTGGCAATCAGCCCCAGCATTTT. Protein: CASRTQGAALRGNQPQHF.

This clonotype turned up a few times. The chain couples TRBV6-6 to TRBJ1-3; TRBD1 might be the D (6 bases). V was shortened by 5 bases and J by 0 bases, with 11 bases between the two germline ends. This CDR3 is built from 15 residues. CDR1 and CDR2 from the germline V gene are MNHNY and SVGAGI (reference sequence). CDR3 in DNA: TGTGCCAGCAGTGAACAGGGTGCCTCTGGAAACACCATATATTTT. It encodes CASSEQGASGNTIYF.

This clonotype was recorded at least ten times. The rearrangement uses TRBV12-3 or TRBV12-4 and TRBJ2-3; possibly TRBD2 for D (5 bases). The CDR3 length is 14 residues. The ends were cut back, 3 bases at V and 6 bases at J, with 13 bases in the middle. The CDR3 loop reads CASSFGGLRDTQYF. The CDR3 DNA sequence: TGTGCCAGCAGTTTTGGAGGACTGCGGGATACGCAGTATTTT.